A selection of T cell receptor beta chains follows, all from one sample in a study of T cell repertoires in cytomegalovirus infection. A single record per CDR3 protein comes from TCRdb applying MiXCR to the reads. Here the sample spans some 500,000 distinct CDR3 sequences, 33% being singletons. Their recognized antigens are unknown. The source was cultured PBMCs, collected from culture after CMV antigen stimulation. These receptors all come from a human donor in good health (CMV status not recorded). Some clones in this sample may be carry-over from other donors' samples. Both conserved end residues are part of each CDR3. A D gene is named only where the DNA matches it firmly. Clone sizes are given selectively: once, few, many, or a class where the clone is expanded.

v_call,j_call,clone_size,d_call,cdr3_nt,cdr3_aa
TRBV7-8,TRBJ2-5,few,.,TGTGCCAGCAGCCGACAGCAACAAGAGACCCAGTACTTC,CASSRQQQETQYF
TRBV7-8,TRBJ2-1,.,TRBD2,TGTGCCAGCAGCTTATATTCTCTAGCGGGAAATAACGAGCAGTTCTTC,CASSLYSLAGNNEQFF
TRBV5-4,TRBJ1-2,few,.,TGTGCCAGCAGCTTGAGCTCGATCCTCTCGAGTGGCTACACCTTC,CASSLSSILSSGYTF
TRBV7-6,TRBJ2-5,.,.,TGTGCCAGCAGCGCCAGATGGCAAGAGACCCAGTACTTC,CASSARWQETQYF
TRBV27,TRBJ1-5,.,.,TGTGCCAGCAGACGAGGGGCGTACAATCAGCCCCAGCATTTT,CASRRGAYNQPQHF
TRBV20-1,TRBJ2-1,.,.,TGCAGTGCTAGAGTAGGGCTGAAGCAGTTCTTC,CSARVGLKQFF
TRBV7-2,TRBJ2-1,.,.,TGTGCCAGCAGCGCGACACGGAATGAGCAGTTCTTC,CASSATRNEQFF
TRBV2,TRBJ2-3,.,TRBD1,TGTGCCAGCCGCACCTCCGGCGGGGACAGGGGGCGTACAGATACGCAGTATTTT,CASRTSGGDRGRTDTQYF
TRBV23-1,TRBJ2-2,.,.,TGCGCCAGCACTCGAATGGACGGGTCGAACACCGGGGAGCTGTTTTTT,CASTRMDGSNTGELFF
TRBV7-2,TRBJ2-1,many,TRBD2,TGTGCCAGCAGCTTAGTGTCTAGCGGGAGTAATGAGCAGTTCTTC,CASSLVSSGSNEQFF
TRBV29-1,TRBJ1-1,.,TRBD1,TGCAGCGTCGCGAGGACAGGGCCCACTGAAGCTTTCTTT,CSVARTGPTEAFF
TRBV19,TRBJ2-3,once,TRBD2,TGTGCCAGTCGGCCTAACAAAGCGGGGGCGGCAGATACGCAGTATTTT,CASRPNKAGAADTQYF
TRBV12-3/TRBV12-4,TRBJ1-1,few,.,TGTGCCAGCAGTTTAGAAATGCGGGCTGAAGCTTTCTTT,CASSLEMRAEAFF
TRBV12-3/TRBV12-4,TRBJ1-1,many,.,TGTGCCAGCAGCCGACAGGAGAACACTGAAGCTTTCTTT,CASSRQENTEAFF
TRBV12-3/TRBV12-4,TRBJ1-5,.,.,TGTGCCAGCGGGCTCGGGACGGAGAATCAGCCCCAGCATTTT,CASGLGTENQPQHF
TRBV11-2,TRBJ2-7,.,.,TGTGCCAGCAGCTCCCACGGGATGGGCTACGAGCAGTACTTC,CASSSHGMGYEQYF
TRBV5-5,TRBJ1-1,.,TRBD1,TGTGCCAGCAGCTCGCTGGGACAGGAAGCTTTCTTT,CASSSLGQEAFF
TRBV6-5,TRBJ2-1,.,.,TGTGCCAGCAGTTACAGTACGGGAGTCGGCTACAATGAGCAGTTCTTC,CASSYSTGVGYNEQFF
TRBV7-2,TRBJ2-7,.,TRBD2,TGTGCCAGCAGCCCACCGGGAGGTGGATACGAGCAGTACTTC,CASSPPGGGYEQYF
TRBV10-3,TRBJ2-1,.,TRBD2,TGTGCCATATATTCCGGGACTAGCTCTTACAATGAGCAGTTCTTC,CAIYSGTSSYNEQFF
TRBV28,TRBJ2-7,.,.,TGTGCCAGCAGTTTCACGGGGCCCTATGAGCAGTACTTC,CASSFTGPYEQYF
TRBV6-2/TRBV6-3,TRBJ2-2,once,.,TGTGCCAGCAGTTACGCAGGGAATGTGATGTCCGGGGAGCTGTTTTTT,CASSYAGNVMSGELFF
TRBV6-2/TRBV6-3,TRBJ2-2,few,.,TGTGCCAGCAGTTACTCGAGTAGGTCTCACACCGGGGAGCTGTTTTTT,CASSYSSRSHTGELFF
TRBV6-2/TRBV6-3,TRBJ2-1,.,.,TGTGCCAGCAGCGGCGGACTAAAGGGGGGAGAGCAGTTCTTC,CASSGGLKGGEQFF
TRBV7-6,TRBJ1-2,.,.,TGTGCCAGCAGCTTAGACCCCCTTCGCAGTTCTATAGGGGACTTC,CASSLDPLRSSIGDF
TRBV7-2,TRBJ1-5,many,.,TGTGCCAGCAGCTTTGGGCGGAACAATCAGCCCCAGCATTTT,CASSFGRNNQPQHF
TRBV7-2,TRBJ2-3,many,.,TGTGCCAGCAGCTTAGACAGCCCAACCACAGATACGCAGTATTTT,CASSLDSPTTDTQYF
TRBV7-8,TRBJ1-6,many,.,TGTGCCAGCAGCGCCATGATTCTACGGGGTAATTCACCCCTCCACTTT,CASSAMILRGNSPLHF
TRBV7-8,TRBJ1-5,many,.,TGTGCCAGCAGCTTGCCCAGGGGCCGCAATCAGCCCCAGCATTTT,CASSLPRGRNQPQHF
TRBV12-3/TRBV12-4,TRBJ1-4,.,.,TGTGCCAGCAGTACGAACCAAAAACTGTTTTTT,CASSTNQKLFF
TRBV27,TRBJ2-2,.,.,TGTGCCAGCAGTTTCGACGGCAGGGAAATCACCGGGGAGCTGTTTTTT,CASSFDGREITGELFF
TRBV7-9,TRBJ2-5,many,TRBD1,TGTGCCAGCAGCCCTGACAGGGGGGAGACCCAGTACTTC,CASSPDRGETQYF
TRBV7-2,TRBJ2-3,many,.,TGTGCCAGCAGCTTGGGAGCGGCTCGAGGCACAGATACGCAGTATTTT,CASSLGAARGTDTQYF
TRBV3-1,TRBJ2-1,.,.,TGTGCCAGCAGCCAAGATATGTCTAGTTATCATGAGCAGTTCTTC,CASSQDMSSYHEQFF
TRBV4-1,TRBJ1-5,.,.,TGCGCCAGCAGCCGGAGGCAGGTAGGCAATCAGCCCCAGCATTTT,CASSRRQVGNQPQHF
TRBV7-2,TRBJ2-5,few,.,TGTGCCAGCAGCGGGGGCCCAGCTAGAGAGACCCAGTACTTC,CASSGGPARETQYF
TRBV20-1,TRBJ2-3,once,TRBD2,TGCAGTGCCCCGACTAGCGCAGATACGCAGTATTTT,CSAPTSADTQYF
TRBV12-3/TRBV12-4,TRBJ1-1,.,.,TGTGCCAGCAGTTTCTGGGCCATGAACACTGAAGCTTTCTTT,CASSFWAMNTEAFF
TRBV7-6,TRBJ2-1,.,TRBD1,TGTGCCAGCAGCTTAATTCAGGGACAGGCGTCCTTC,CASSLIQGQASF
TRBV30,TRBJ2-2,once,.,TGTGCCTGGAGTGCCCTGCAGGGAGGGAACACCGGGGAGCTGTTTTTT,CAWSALQGGNTGELFF
TRBV24-1,TRBJ2-3,few,.,TGTGCCACCAGTGGCTCGGACTATTCTAGCACAGATACGCAGTATTTT,CATSGSDYSSTDTQYF
TRBV19,TRBJ2-1,few,.,TGTGCCAGTACCAGCACAGGGTACGATGAGCAGTTCTTC,CASTSTGYDEQFF
TRBV12-3/TRBV12-4,TRBJ2-5,many,TRBD2,TGTGCCAGCAGCGGGACTAGCGGGAGTTGGGGGACCCAGTACTTC,CASSGTSGSWGTQYF
TRBV7-2,TRBJ2-2,.,.,TGTGCCAGCAGCCGAGAAGCGGGACAAAACACCGGGGAGCTGTTTTTT,CASSREAGQNTGELFF
TRBV27,TRBJ2-3,.,TRBD2,TGTGCCAGCAGTTCTGGGGGAGGGCTAGGCACAGATACGCAGTATTTT,CASSSGGGLGTDTQYF
TRBV6-6,TRBJ2-4,once,TRBD1,TGTGCCAGCAGTTACGTTTTTGGGACAGACGATAAAAACATTCAGTACTTC,CASSYVFGTDDKNIQYF
TRBV7-9,TRBJ1-4,.,.,TGTGCCAGCAGCATCCCGGGAATTGAAAAACTGTTTTTT,CASSIPGIEKLFF
TRBV25-1,TRBJ2-1,.,TRBD2,TGTGCCACCGGGGGGAGGGACAATGAGCAGTTCTTC,CATGGRDNEQFF
TRBV6-6,TRBJ1-5,.,.,TGTGCCAGCACCAAACCTGAGGGTTTAGGTTATCAGCCCCAGCATTTT,CASTKPEGLGYQPQHF
TRBV4-3,TRBJ1-1,once,TRBD1,TGCGCCAGCAGCCACCGGGACAGGAACACTGAAGCTCTCTTT,CASSHRDRNTEALF
TRBV5-1,TRBJ2-6,.,.,TGCGCCAGTGAACCGGGACCGCTAGGGGCCAACGTCCTGACTTTC,CASEPGPLGANVLTF
TRBV7-2,TRBJ2-1,many,.,TGTGCCAGCAGCAGATTTAGCAATGAGCAGTTCTTC,CASSRFSNEQFF
TRBV7-2,TRBJ2-7,many,TRBD2,TGTGCCAGCAGCTTAACGGCTAGCGGCTCCTACGAGCAGTACTTC,CASSLTASGSYEQYF